The present T cell receptor (beta chain) was sequenced within a study of blood T cell repertoires in COVID-19. Seattle cases were enrolled at active infection and followed longitudinally. Germline loops: CDR1 SQVTM, CDR2 ANQGSEA. Between the trimmed V and J ends, which lost 6 bases and 2 bases, there was a span of 12 bases. This CDR3 is built from 13 residues. Original processing notes: Amplification of reference gene primers was used by the study to estimate nucleated cell counts. The method was immunoSEQ multiplex PCR; TCRdb's version includes in-frame clones alone and lacks a portion of them. From that table come the V and J calls and clone size; the DNA was used to work out D and trimming. Among about 220,000 clones listed, over 75% were seen once.

This TCR derives from a woman aged 70-85 years with COVID-19, enrolled during active disease. Sequencing was performed on peripheral blood. J is TRBJ2-3 and V is TRBV29-1; D may be TRBD1 (5 bases). The CDR3 bases are TGCAGCGTCTCAGTGGGGCCCACAGATACGCAGTATTTT. The encoded protein is CSVSVGPTDTQYF.